Below, 21 T cell receptor beta chains from the same sample are listed, as sequenced in a study of CD8 T cells in Susac syndrome. Random hexamers were used to reverse transcribe about 0.5 to 1 ug of RNA. TCRdb reprocessed the immunoSEQ multiplex PCR reads with MiXCR, giving one entry per CDR3 protein. Among approximately 230,000 distinct CDR3 sequences listed, roughly 95% were seen once. The material sequenced was CD4+ T cells from PBMCs. The receptors shown here come from a human donor with multiple sclerosis.

V gene TRBV14 combines with J gene TRBJ2-7; possibly TRBD2 for D (6 bases). Germline assignment: CDR1 SGHDN and CDR2 FVKESK. The CDR3 totals 13 residues. The germline V and J ends were trimmed by 10 bases and 7 bases, with 20 bases remaining between them. CDR3 sequence: CATGLAPFMEQYV. CDR3 coding DNA: TGTGCCACGGGGCTAGCGCCTTTTATGGAGCAGTACGTC.

The gene calls are TRBV28 and TRBJ2-2; D unclear. The CDR3 loop spans 13 amino acids. CDR1 and CDR2 from the germline V gene are MDHEN and SYDVKM. V was cut by 5 bases and J by 4 bases, with 8 bases left in between. CDR3 nucleotide sequence: TGTGCCAGCAGTCCACGTCCCACCGGGGAGCTGTTTTTT. Protein sequence: CASSPRPTGELFF.

J is TRBJ2-5 and V is TRBV12-3 or TRBV12-4; TRBD2 matches at 13 bases. This CDR3 has 15 amino acids. V shed 5 bases, J shed 14 bases, and the junction held 14 bases outside the gene matches. The chain's CDR3 is CASSSGLAGALGFYF. CDR3 sequence (DNA): TGTGCCAGCAGTAGCGGACTAGCGGGGGCCCTCGGCTTCTACTTC.

CDR3 residues: CASSLLATSGANVLTF. The CDR3 DNA reads TGTGCCAGCAGCCTCCTAGCGACCTCTGGGGCCAACGTCCTGACTTTC. V gene TRBV12-3 or TRBV12-4 combines with J gene TRBJ2-6, with D tentatively TRBD2 (6 bases). This CDR3 spans 16 amino acids. V was cut by 6 bases and J by 0 bases, with 12 bases left in between.

This sequence joins TRBV9 and TRBJ2-1; TRBD2 aligns across 9 bases. V lost 4 bases to trimming and J lost 8 bases; unmatched junction nucleotides: 10. Per germline, CDR1 SGDLS and CDR2 YYNGEE. This CDR3 is 15 amino acids long. The CDR3 here is CASSSRGGVFDEQFF. The CDR3 nucleotides read TGTGCCAGCAGCTCCCGCGGGGGGGTTTTCGATGAGCAGTTCTTC.

The gene calls are TRBV5-1 and TRBJ2-1; D call uncertain. Deletions cut 0 bases from V and 0 bases from J, with 7 bases between. This CDR3 has 15 residues. Germline V gene sequence: CDR1 SGHRS, CDR2 YFSETQ. CDR3 DNA: TGCGCCAGCAGCTTGGCCGGTCCCTCCTACAATGAGCAGTTCTTC. Its protein product is CASSLAGPSYNEQFF.

The V call is TRBV7-9, the J call TRBJ2-3; 8 positions match TRBD2. CDR3 length equals 18 residues. Unmatched junction bases numbered 21, after V lost 4 bases and J lost 9 bases. CDR1 is SEHNR and CDR2 is FQNEAQ in the germline V gene (reference sequence). The CDR3 reads CASSSTTGTSKFMLTQYF. As DNA, the CDR3 is TGTGCCAGCAGCTCAACAACCGGGACTAGTAAATTTATGTTGACGCAGTATTTT.

The rearrangement uses TRBV4-1 and TRBJ1-6; possibly TRBD1 for D (5 bases). The CDR3 covers 17 residues. Trimming removed 1 base at V and 1 base at J, with 11 bases between. CDR1 and CDR2 from the germline V gene are MGHRA and YSYEKL. The CDR3 loop reads CASSQGRVWSYNSPLHF. The CDR3 bases are TGCGCCAGCAGCCAAGGCAGGGTTTGGTCCTATAATTCACCCCTCCACTTT.

The chain uses TRBV9 and TRBJ2-3; D tentatively fits TRBD1 or TRBD2 (5 bases each). The germline CDR1 and CDR2 sequences are SGDLS and YYNGEE. This CDR3 spans 17 amino acids. V was trimmed by 4 bases and J by 5 bases, leaving 23 bases between them. The CDR3 region is CASSPKSGTAVGDTQYF. In DNA, the CDR3 is TGTGCCAGCAGCCCTAAATCCGGGACCGCGGTGGGAGATACGCAGTATTTT. The complete variable domain, with remaining parts taken from reference TRBV9 and TRBJ2-3, reads DSGVTQTPKHLITATGQRVTLRCSPRSGDLSVYWYQQSLDQGLQFLIQYYNGEERAKGNILERFSAQQFPDLHSELNLSSLELGDSALYFCASSPKSGTAVGDTQYFGPGTRLTVL.

This chain links TRBV5-6 with TRBJ2-3; D is unresolved. Trimming shortened V by 2 bases and J by 2 bases, and 15 bases separated the two germline ends. Germline assignment: CDR1 SGHDT and CDR2 YYEEEE. The CDR3 sequence is 16 residues long. The CDR3 protein is CASSFLLSGYTDTQYF. CDR3 bases: TGTGCCAGCAGCTTTTTGCTTTCCGGGTACACAGATACGCAGTATTTT.

The chain joins TRBV20-1 to TRBJ2-5; 7 bases agree with TRBD1. The CDR3 contains 12 residues. Per germline, CDR1 DFQATT and CDR2 SNEGSKA (reference sequence). Losses at the gene ends were 6 bases for V and 4 bases for J; bases not matched to a gene: 5. The CDR3 region is CSAGRTGETQYF. The CDR3 DNA is TGCAGTGCGGGAAGGACAGGAGAGACCCAGTACTTC.

The chain combines TRBV20-1 with TRBJ1-1; 7 nucleotides match TRBD1. V dropped 5 bases and J dropped 4; count of bases not matched to a gene: 13. CDR3 size: 15 residues. CDR1 and CDR2 from the germline V gene are DFQATT and SNEGSKA (reference sequence). CDR3 sequence (DNA): TGCAGTGCTTACCTCCGGGACAGAGGACCCACTGAAGCTTTCTTT. This codes for CSAYLRDRGPTEAFF.

CDR3 amino acids: CATSDPGQGWADTQYF. For the CDR3, the DNA is TGTGCCACCAGTGATCCGGGACAGGGGTGGGCAGATACGCAGTATTTT. The chain recombines TRBV24-1 with TRBJ2-3, with 10 bases matching TRBD1. CDR3 length equals 16 residues. V lost 3 bases and J lost 4; bases outside the gene matches: 6. Germline-derived CDR1 and CDR2 are KGHDR and SFDVKD.

The chain recombines TRBV5-1 with TRBJ2-1, with a tentative D call TRBD2 (5 bases). Germline V gives CDR1 SGHRS, CDR2 YFSETQ. V was clipped by 2 bases and J by 12 bases, with 15 bases between them. There are 13 residues in the CDR3. This CDR3 reads CASSFILPEGQFF. For the CDR3, the DNA is TGCGCCAGCAGCTTCATACTCCCAGAGGGGCAGTTCTTC.

This clonotype was recorded a few times. The DNA of the CDR3 is TGTGCCATCCAGGGGGTCGATACGCAGTATTTT. Protein sequence: CAIQGVDTQYF. The chain joins TRBV28 to TRBJ2-3; 7 nucleotides agree with TRBD1. The V gene end was trimmed by 10 bases and the J gene end by 6 bases; junction bases not matched to a gene: 4. CDR1 and CDR2 (germline): MDHEN, SYDVKM. The CDR3 loop spans 11 amino acids.

The chain employs TRBV4-2 and TRBJ1-4, with D unclear. The length of the CDR3 is 15 residues. Germline CDR1 and CDR2: LGHNA and YNFKEQ. Trimming stripped 1 base from V and 4 bases from J, with 10 bases between. CDR3 sequence (DNA): TGTGCCAGCAGCCAAGCCTCCAGAGTTAATGAAAAACTGTTTTTT. Translated, it gives CASSQASRVNEKLFF.

This chain joins TRBV4-1 and TRBJ2-3; D may be TRBD1 (5 bases). The CDR3 length is 15 residues. Germline CDR1 MGHRA, CDR2 YSYEKL. Trimming cost V 0 bases and J 2 bases, with 9 bases left between them. The DNA of the CDR3 is TGCGCCAGCAGCCAAGATGCAGGGCTCACAGATACGCAGTATTTT. Translation: CASSQDAGLTDTQYF.

The J gene is TRBJ1-1, the V gene TRBV11-2; 11 nucleotides agree with TRBD1. V was pared by 2 bases and J by 4 bases, with 6 bases of the junction left unmatched. In germline, CDR1 is SGHAT, CDR2 FQNNGV. The CDR3 runs to 16 residues. CDR3 residues: CASSLRTGGFGTEAFF. Written as DNA, the CDR3 is TGTGCCAGCAGCTTACGGACAGGGGGCTTCGGCACTGAAGCTTTCTTT.

V is TRBV28 and J is TRBJ2-5, with D maybe TRBD2 (5 bases). V lost 7 bases and J lost 1, with 10 bases in between. The CDR3 loop spans 13 amino acids. Germline V gene data show CDR1 as MDHEN and CDR2 as SYDVKM. The CDR3 reads CASKVEAQETQYF. CDR3 DNA: TGTGCCAGCAAGGTGGAGGCCCAAGAGACCCAGTACTTC.

In its sample, this clonotype was seen once. This chain connects TRBV20-1 to TRBJ1-5; TRBD1 is a possible D gene (5 bases). Germline CDR1 DFQATT, CDR2 SNEGSKA (reference sequence). The CDR3 extends over 17 amino acids. Trimming shortened V by 0 bases and J by 0 bases, and 15 bases separated the two germline ends. The CDR3 loop reads CSARDWGRGNSNQPQHF. CDR3 DNA sequence: TGCAGTGCTAGAGATTGGGGACGGGGTAATAGCAATCAGCCCCAGCATTTT.

The chain is built from TRBV5-6 and TRBJ2-5; the match to TRBD2 covers 11 bases. The ends lost 1 base at V and 6 bases at J; junction bases unmatched: 8. Germline CDR1 is SGHDT and CDR2 is YYEEEE. The CDR3 length is 16 residues. The DNA for the CDR3 is TGTGCCAGCAGCTTGCTACTAGCGGGAGTCACAAAGACCCAGTACTTC. Translated: CASSLLLAGVTKTQYF.